The subject of this entry is one TCR beta chain. Ages ranged from roughly 18 to 95 years, with residence in under 25 US areas. Within 2 weeks before study entry, exposed participants met a COVID-19 case. This CDR3 comprises 13 residues. Trimming took 1 base from V and 4 from J, leaving 7 bases between them. Germline CDR1 MDHEN, CDR2 SYDVKM. The entry originates in a study of blood T cell repertoires in COVID-19. Study in general: Whether acute or convalescent, the COVID-19 samples came from the United States, Italy and Spain.

Per the study methods: Estimation of nucleated cell counts was performed using reference gene primer amplification. Method: immunoSEQ multiplex PCR; TCRdb's copy keeps in-frame clones and lacks some. V, J and clone size derive from that table, while D and trimming were established from the DNA sequence. The table shows about 140,000 clones, with about 80% occurring only once. This chain uses TRBV28 with TRBJ1-2; D not certain. This receptor was taken from a woman between 18 and 29 years old who had been exposed to COVID-19. The sequenced sample consisted of PBMCs or T cells enriched from blood (not recorded which). CDR3 DNA sequence: TGTGCCAGCAGTTTATCGGGAGCCTATGGCTACACCTTC. Its protein product is CASSLSGAYGYTF.